These 28 T cell receptor beta chains came from one sample sequenced in a study of blood T cell repertoires in COVID-19 (dated by TCRdb to 2020 to 2021). Library generation was performed with the immunoSEQ multiplex PCR assay. Not all clones reach the TCRdb copy of this immuneACCESS table, which keeps in-frame sequences only. Checked studies attribute under half of the gap to unresolved V genes and leave the rest unexplained. The sample data list tens of thousands of clones, and 88% of these were observed just once. The ten largest account for 4.8% of the sample. Input material: peripheral blood. Every receptor here comes from a woman aged 80 or older with active COVID-19.

This sequence joins TRBV5-1 and TRBJ2-6, with 11 nucleotides matching TRBD1. Germline V gene data show CDR1 as SGHRS and CDR2 as YFSETQ. This CDR3 spans 18 amino acids. The V and J ends lost 1 base and 2 bases, in that order; junction bases with no gene match: 5. CDR3 in amino acids: CASSLFGTGGTGANVLTF. CDR3 nucleotide sequence: TGCGCCAGCAGCTTGTTCGGGACAGGGGGAACTGGGGCCAACGTCCTGACTTTC.

This chain links TRBV11-2 with TRBJ2-1, with D perhaps matching TRBD2 (5 bases). CDR3 length: 15 amino acids. The V end lost 7 bases, the J end lost 5 bases, and 18 bases lay between the germline ends. Germline CDR1 reads SGHAT; CDR2 reads FQNNGV. The CDR3 is CASTRDWVGDNEQFF. The CDR3 coding sequence is TGTGCCAGCACCCGGGATTGGGTGGGCGACAATGAGCAGTTCTTC.

This clone was detected only once. The chain is built from TRBV7-3 and TRBJ2-1; the D gene is possibly TRBD2 (6 bases). V was pared by 4 bases and J by 8 bases, with 15 bases between. The CDR3 length is 14 residues. Germline V CDR1 and CDR2: SGHTA, FQGTGA. In DNA form, the CDR3 reads TGTGCCAGCAGCTACGGGGGTTACCGCGATGAGCAGTTCTTC. It translates to CASSYGGYRDEQFF.

The gene calls are TRBV5-4 and TRBJ2-1, with 10 bases identical to TRBD1. CDR1 SGHNT and CDR2 YYREEE come from the germline V gene (reference sequence). This CDR3 has 15 residues. With 2 bases clipped from V and 3 bases from J, the junction kept 2 bases outside the gene matches. DNA of the CDR3: TGTGCCAGCAGCTTCCGGGACAGGGGCTACAATGAGCAGTTCTTC. It yields the protein CASSFRDRGYNEQFF.

This rearrangement joins TRBV27 to TRBJ2-3; 10 nucleotides line up with TRBD2. The ends lost 6 bases at V and 2 bases at J; junction bases unmatched: 2. CDR3 length: 14 amino acids. Germline V gene sequence: CDR1 MNHEY, CDR2 SMNVEV (reference sequence). The CDR3 sequence is CASRLAGTTDTQYF. As DNA, the CDR3 is TGTGCCAGCAGACTAGCGGGAACCACAGATACGCAGTATTTT.

V and J are TRBV6-2 or TRBV6-3 and TRBJ2-7; 7 bases are a match to TRBD2. Germline V lookup: CDR1 MNHEY, CDR2 SVGEGT. This CDR3 contains 15 residues. V lost 2 bases and J lost 3; bases outside the gene matches: 7. Written as DNA, the CDR3 is TGTGCCAGCAGTTACGGCGGGAGCGGGTTCTACGAGCAGTACTTC. Translation gives CASSYGGSGFYEQYF.

V is TRBV3-1 (or the pseudogene TRBV3-2) and J is TRBJ2-3; 8 nucleotides match TRBD2. This CDR3 has 14 amino acids. In germline, CDR1 is LGHDT, CDR2 YNNKEL (reference sequence). The ends lost 5 bases at V and 3 bases at J; junction bases unmatched: 4. The CDR3 nucleotides read TGTGCCAGCAGCGCAGGGACTAGGACAGATACGCAGTATTTT. Residues: CASSAGTRTDTQYF.

This chain joins TRBV28 and TRBJ2-2; 12 bases agree with TRBD2. Unmatched junction bases numbered 9, after V lost 6 bases and J lost 4 bases. Germline CDR1 and CDR2: MDHEN and SYDVKM. This CDR3 has 17 residues. As DNA, the CDR3 is TGTGCCAGCAGCGGACTAGCGGGGAGCTTGGGCACCGGGGAGCTGTTTTTT. The encoded protein is CASSGLAGSLGTGELFF.

The chain combines TRBV4-2 with TRBJ1-2; unclear D gene. From germline, CDR1 is LGHNA and CDR2 YNFKEQ. This CDR3 comprises 14 residues. The ends were cut back, 1 base at V and 2 bases at J, with 8 bases in the middle. The CDR3 nucleotides read TGTGCCAGCAGCCAAGTCGGAGAAAACTATGGCTACACCTTC. This encodes CASSQVGENYGYTF.

This CDR3 is CSALQVRGASYEQYF. For the CDR3, the DNA is TGCAGCGCCCTTCAAGTCCGGGGGGCCTCCTACGAGCAGTACTTC. The genes are TRBV29-1 and TRBJ2-7; perhaps TRBD2 as D (7 bases). The germline gives CDR1 SQVTM, CDR2 ANQGSEA. The CDR3 extends over 15 amino acids. V lost 7 bases, J lost 0 bases, and 19 bases lay in between.

The gene calls are TRBV6-5 and TRBJ2-7, with 7 bases lining up with TRBD2. The V and J ends lost 5 bases and 2 bases, in that order; junction bases with no gene match: 6. From germline, CDR1 is MNHEY and CDR2 SVGAGI. The CDR3 length is 14 residues. The CDR3 DNA follows: TGTGCCAGCAGTCAGCGGGACCCGCCCTACGAGCAGTACTTC. Translated, it gives CASSQRDPPYEQYF.

The chain employs TRBV19 and TRBJ2-3, with 9 bases aligning to TRBD1. The J segment lost 6 bases and the V segment lost 7 bases, leaving 11 bases of the junction unmatched. Germline-derived CDR1 and CDR2 are LNHDA and SQIVND (reference sequence). The CDR3 spans 15 residues. CDR3 sequence: CASKIGGTGLDTQYF. CDR3 bases: TGTGCCAGTAAGATTGGGGGGACAGGGTTGGATACGCAGTATTTT.

The gene calls are TRBV7-6 and TRBJ2-2; TRBD2 agrees at 8 bases. Trimming removed 7 bases from V and 1 base from J; junction bases left unmatched: 5. Germline V CDR1 and CDR2: SGHVS, FNYEAQ. The CDR3 contains 15 residues. In nucleotides, the CDR3 is TGTGCCAGCACCCTTAGCGGGATGAACACCGGGGAGCTGTTTTTT. Translation gives CASTLSGMNTGELFF.

The genes are TRBV7-2 and TRBJ1-3; 7 nucleotides line up with TRBD1. In germline, CDR1 is SGHTA, CDR2 FQGNSA. J was trimmed by 3 bases and V by 4 bases; bases with no gene match: 3. The CDR3 runs 14 residues. The chain's CDR3 is CASSSQGGGNTIYF. The CDR3 DNA reads as TGTGCCAGCAGCTCCCAGGGGGGTGGAAACACCATATATTTT. Based on the CDR3 plus reference TRBV7-2 and TRBJ1-3, the full variable domain is GAGVSQSPSNKVTEKGKDVELRCDPISGHTALYWYRQSLGQGLEFLIYFQGNSAPDKSGLPSDRFSAERTGGSVSTLTIQRTQQEDSAVYLCASSSQGGGNTIYFGEGSWLTVV.

The chain carries TRBV7-3 and TRBJ2-3, with D maybe TRBD1 (5 bases). The germline V gene encodes CDR1 SGHTA and CDR2 FQGTGA. This CDR3 spans 14 amino acids. The V end lost 5 bases, the J end lost 4 bases, and 13 bases lay between the germline ends. CDR3 region: CASSKTGRADTQYF. The CDR3 DNA reads as TGTGCCAGCAGCAAAACGGGCAGGGCAGATACGCAGTATTTT.

The chain has TRBV5-8 and TRBJ2-6, with D possibly being TRBD1 (5 bases). V was shortened by 4 bases and J by 3 bases, with 26 bases between the two germline ends. In germline, CDR1 is SGHTS, CDR2 YDEGEE. There are 20 residues in the CDR3. CDR3 protein: CASSPVDTSSFFYGANVLTF. CDR3 bases: TGTGCCAGCAGCCCTGTGGACACCTCCTCCTTTTTTTATGGGGCCAACGTCCTGACTTTC. The whole variable domain, remainder taken from reference TRBV5-8 and TRBJ2-6, is EAGVTQSPTHLIKTRGQQATLRCSPISGHTSVYWYQQALGLGLQFLLWYDEGEERNRGNFPPRFSGRQFPNYSSELNVNALELEDSALYLCASSPVDTSSFFYGANVLTFGAGSRLTVL.

The V call is TRBV25-1, the J call TRBJ2-7; maybe TRBD1 (6 bases). The CDR3 loop spans 14 amino acids. CDR1 is MGHDK, CDR2 SYGVNS, per germline. V gave up 2 bases and J gave up 2 bases, with 10 bases separating them. The CDR3 DNA follows: TGTGCCAGCAGTGAAGAGACAGGCCCCTACGAGCAGTACTTC. Translation gives CASSEETGPYEQYF.

The rearrangement uses TRBV5-5 and TRBJ2-3; 7 nucleotides agree with TRBD1. The CDR3 covers 14 residues. Germline-derived CDR1 and CDR2 are SGHKS and YYEKEE (reference sequence). J gave up 3 bases and V 3 bases, and 4 bases lay outside the gene matches. Here the CDR3 reads CASSSGQVTDTQYF. The DNA for the CDR3 is TGTGCCAGCAGCTCTGGACAGGTTACAGATACGCAGTATTTT.

The V and J genes are TRBV7-9 and TRBJ2-1; 9 bases align to TRBD2. Unmatched junction bases numbered 12, after V lost 3 bases and J lost 6 bases. This CDR3 spans 17 amino acids. The germline CDR1 and CDR2 sequences are SEHNR and FQNEAQ (reference sequence). The DNA for the CDR3 is TGTGCCAGCAGCTTCTTGCCGGGAGCGGGAGGATTCAATGAGCAGTTCTTC. This translates into CASSFLPGAGGFNEQFF.

V usage is TRBV7-9 and J usage is TRBJ2-7; tentative D call: TRBD2 (6 bases). The CDR3 is 17 residues long. Germline assignment: CDR1 SEHNR and CDR2 FQNEAQ (reference sequence). V lost 5 bases and J lost 5, with 25 bases in between. The CDR3 sequence: CASSRFGSGPSGDEQYF. CDR3 coding DNA: TGTGCCAGCAGCCGATTTGGTAGCGGTCCCTCTGGGGACGAGCAGTACTTC.

The chain is built from TRBV28 and TRBJ1-2; TRBD1 agrees at 7 bases. V shed 3 bases, J shed 2 bases, and the junction held 3 bases outside the gene matches. Germline lookup yields CDR1 MDHEN and CDR2 SYDVKM. The length of the CDR3 is 14 residues. CDR3 nucleotide sequence: TGTGCCAGCAGTTTTTCGACAGGGAACTATGGCTACACCTTC. It is translated as CASSFSTGNYGYTF.

V gene TRBV5-6 combines with J gene TRBJ2-3; 10 bases match TRBD2. The CDR3 sequence is 16 residues long. Germline V gene sequence: CDR1 SGHDT, CDR2 YYEEEE. V lost 4 bases, J lost 7 bases, and 12 bases stayed unmatched. The CDR3 protein is CASSLTSGKRGNTQYF. CDR3 in DNA: TGTGCCAGCAGCCTTACTAGCGGGAAAAGGGGAAATACGCAGTATTTT.

V gene TRBV2 combines with J gene TRBJ2-5; 10 positions match TRBD2. The J segment lost 4 bases and the V segment lost 11 bases, leaving 4 bases of the junction unmatched. The germline gives CDR1 SNHLY, CDR2 FYNNEI. The CDR3 is 12 amino acids. For the CDR3, the DNA is TGTGCCTGTGTAGCGGGAGGAGAGACCCAGTACTTC. This sequence encodes CACVAGGETQYF.

The chain uses TRBV5-4 and TRBJ1-1, with D hard to call. The germline V and J ends were trimmed by 0 bases and 4 bases, with 7 bases remaining between them. CDR3 length equals 13 residues. The germline gives CDR1 SGHNT, CDR2 YYREEE (reference sequence). This CDR3 reads CASSLAYPTEAFF. The CDR3 DNA is TGTGCCAGCAGCTTGGCCTACCCCACTGAAGCTTTCTTT.

The chain couples TRBV7-9 to TRBJ2-2, with D possibly TRBD1 on 6 matching bases. V lost 3 bases to trimming and J lost 1 base, with 12 bases between them. The CDR3 has 16 amino acids. Per the germline V gene, CDR1 is SEHNR and CDR2 is FQNEAQ (reference sequence). In DNA form, the CDR3 reads TGTGCCAGCAGCTTTGCAGGGGTGGAGAACACCGGGGAGCTGTTTTTT. This gives the protein CASSFAGVENTGELFF. Full variable domain (remainder filled in from reference TRBV7-9 and TRBJ2-2): DTGVSQNPRHKITKRGQNVTFRCDPISEHNRLYWYRQTLGQGPEFLTYFQNEAQLEKSRLLSDRFSAERPKGSFSTLEIQRTEQGDSAMYLCASSFAGVENTGELFFGEGSRLTVL.

V gene TRBV28 combines with J gene TRBJ2-7, with 8 nucleotides matching TRBD1. CDR1 is MDHEN and CDR2 is SYDVKM in the germline V gene. The CDR3 runs to 14 residues. V shed 5 bases and J 5 bases; nucleotides not matched to a gene: 8. The DNA for the CDR3 is TGTGCCAGCAGTCCTGTGGACAGGGCGAACGAGCAGTACTTC. This encodes CASSPVDRANEQYF.

The chain recombines TRBV6-4 with TRBJ1-4, with D hard to call. The germline gives CDR1 MRHNA, CDR2 SNTAGT. The CDR3 is made up of 13 amino acids. V dropped 6 bases and J dropped 7 bases, with 12 bases sitting between them. CDR3 residues: CASSTQPGEKLFF. The CDR3 DNA reads TGTGCCAGCAGCACCCAGCCGGGTGAAAAACTGTTTTTT.

The V gene is TRBV2, the J gene TRBJ2-2, with TRBD2 matching 9 bases. The CDR3 loop spans 15 amino acids. Germline CDR1 is SNHLY and CDR2 is FYNNEI. Losses at the gene ends were 7 bases for V and 7 bases for J; bases not matched to a gene: 10. The CDR3 sequence: CASKGAGGLVGELFF. As DNA, the CDR3 is TGTGCCAGCAAGGGGGCGGGAGGGCTCGTCGGGGAGCTGTTTTTT.